Each of the 14 T cell receptor beta chains below was sequenced from the same sample in a study of blood T cell repertoires in COVID-19. The table came from immunoSEQ multiplex PCR; TCRdb's copy has only in-frame clones and leaves some out. Among some 76,000 clones listed, 82% were seen once. The sequenced material came from peripheral blood. The receptors originated from a human donor in a cohort sampled during active COVID-19.

The CDR3 region is CASSAGTGDNQPQHF. The CDR3 region has the DNA TGTGCCAGCAGCGCGGGGACAGGGGATAATCAGCCCCAGCATTTT. The chain is built from TRBV3-1 (or the pseudogene TRBV3-2) and TRBJ1-5; TRBD1 aligns across 10 bases. The trim removed 5 bases at V and 4 bases at J, leaving 5 bases unmatched. The germline V gene has CDR1 LGHDT and CDR2 YNNKEL (reference sequence). This CDR3 comprises 15 residues.

The CDR3 loop is CASSPRGSGGSTQYF. The CDR3 DNA is TGTGCCAGCAGCCCAAGAGGTAGCGGGGGAAGTACGCAGTATTTT. The chain couples TRBV11-2 to TRBJ2-3, with 9 positions matching TRBD2. The V segment lost 5 bases and the J segment 8 bases; nucleotides outside the gene matches: 11. In germline, CDR1 is SGHAT, CDR2 FQNNGV. The CDR3 extends over 15 amino acids. Together with reference TRBV11-2 and TRBJ2-3, the CDR3 gives the full variable domain: EAGVAQSPRYKIIEKRQSVAFWCNPISGHATLYWYQQILGQGPKLLIQFQNNGVVDDSQLPKDRFSAERLKGVDSTLKIQPAKLEDSAVYLCASSPRGSGGSTQYFGPGTRLTVL.

V is TRBV12-3 or TRBV12-4 and J is TRBJ2-7; D is possibly TRBD2 (5 bases). Trimming cost V 2 bases and J 2 bases, with 7 bases left between them. The CDR3 has 13 residues. CDR3: CASSLRGTYEQYF. The CDR3 DNA reads TGTGCCAGCAGTTTACGGGGAACCTACGAGCAGTACTTC.

The rearrangement links TRBV2 to TRBJ1-1; D gene ambiguous. Germline CDR1 and CDR2: SNHLY and FYNNEI. The V end lost 5 bases, the J end lost 3 bases, and 7 bases lay between the germline ends. The CDR3 runs to 12 residues. CDR3 nucleotides: TGTGCCAGCAGTCCCCTCGACACTGAAGCTTTCTTT. It yields the protein CASSPLDTEAFF.

The chain has TRBV5-1 and TRBJ2-3; 9 bases match TRBD2. CDR1 is SGHRS, CDR2 YFSETQ, per germline. The J segment lost 2 bases and the V segment lost 2 bases, leaving 6 bases of the junction unmatched. This CDR3 contains 16 residues. The CDR3 protein is CASSFGLAGPTDTQYF. The CDR3 nucleotides are TGCGCCAGCAGCTTCGGTCTAGCGGGGCCCACAGATACGCAGTATTTT.

This clone showed up just a few times. The chain joins TRBV19 to TRBJ1-2; D uncertain. CDR3 length: 12 residues. The V end was cut by 6 bases, the J end by 7 bases, with 12 bases between. In germline, CDR1 is LNHDA, CDR2 SQIVND (reference sequence). The CDR3 protein is CASRKDFFGYTF. CDR3 sequence (DNA): TGTGCCAGTAGAAAAGACTTCTTTGGCTACACCTTC.

CDR3: CASSPLDRRNTEAFF. DNA of the CDR3: TGTGCCAGTAGTCCCCTAGACAGGCGGAACACTGAAGCTTTCTTT. This chain uses TRBV19 with TRBJ1-1; the D gene is possibly TRBD1 (6 bases). The length of the CDR3 is 15 residues. V gave up 5 bases and J gave up 1 base, with 14 bases separating them. Germline assignment: CDR1 LNHDA and CDR2 SQIVND (reference sequence).

This clone occurred once. The rearrangement joins TRBV28 to TRBJ1-2, with D perhaps matching TRBD1 (5 bases). Trimming removed 6 bases at V and 7 bases at J, with 15 bases between. CDR1 and CDR2 from the germline V gene are MDHEN and SYDVKM. The CDR3 sequence is 13 residues long. CDR3 nucleotide sequence: TGTGCCAGCAGCCCCCGGGGGTATGGTGGCTACACCTTC. Encoded protein: CASSPRGYGGYTF.

The chain has TRBV2 and TRBJ2-2; 8 bases fit TRBD1. Germline CDR1 and CDR2: SNHLY and FYNNEI. The V gene end was trimmed by 3 bases and the J gene end by 5 bases; junction bases not matched to a gene: 5. The CDR3 consists of 15 residues. The CDR3 loop reads CASSEDRAGTGELFF. The CDR3 DNA is TGTGCCAGCAGTGAGGACAGGGCCGGGACCGGGGAGCTGTTTTTT.

This clone appeared a single time. The chain joins TRBV9 to TRBJ2-7; perhaps TRBD2 as D (5 bases). The CDR3 is 13 amino acids. Germline V gives CDR1 SGDLS, CDR2 YYNGEE. V was cut by 2 bases and J by 4 bases, with 10 bases left in between. CDR3: CASSVREGYEQYF. The CDR3 coding sequence is TGTGCCAGCAGCGTGAGAGAGGGATACGAGCAGTACTTC.

This chain joins TRBV5-4 and TRBJ2-7; D is possibly TRBD1 (6 bases). With 2 bases removed from V and 4 bases from J, the gap between germline ends came to 13 bases. Per germline, CDR1 SGHNT and CDR2 YYREEE (reference sequence). The CDR3 runs 14 residues. The CDR3, as DNA: TGTGCCAGCAGCTTTGGGGGCCTTTCTTACGAGCAGTACTTC. Residues: CASSFGGLSYEQYF.

The chain carries TRBV13 and TRBJ2-1; 13 positions agree with TRBD2. CDR3 length: 16 amino acids. CDR1 and CDR2 from the germline V gene are PRHDT and FYEKMQ (reference sequence). Trimming removed 0 bases from V and 8 bases from J; junction bases left unmatched: 4. The CDR3 spells CASSLGVTSGGHEQFF. The CDR3 DNA reads as TGTGCCAGCAGCTTAGGGGTGACTAGCGGGGGGCATGAGCAGTTCTTC. Filled out from reference TRBV13 and TRBJ2-1, the complete variable domain reads AAGVIQSPRHLIKEKRETATLKCYPIPRHDTVYWYQQGPGQDPQFLISFYEKMQSDKGSIPDRFSAQQFSDYHSELNMSSLELGDSALYFCASSLGVTSGGHEQFFGPGTRLTVL.

This clone was counted only a few times. The J gene is TRBJ2-2, the V gene TRBV5-6, with D uncertain. Germline CDR1 is SGHDT and CDR2 is YYEEEE. This CDR3 is built from 13 residues. Trimming left V 1 base short and J 3 bases short, with 4 bases between. The CDR3 sequence is CASSLRYTGELFF. The CDR3, as DNA: TGTGCCAGCAGCTTGCGGTACACCGGGGAGCTGTTTTTT.

This clone was picked up a small number of times. This sequence joins TRBV5-1 and TRBJ1-2; D is possibly TRBD1 (6 bases). Germline V gene sequence: CDR1 SGHRS, CDR2 YFSETQ. Trimming stripped 4 bases from V and 2 bases from J, with 18 bases between. The CDR3 extends over 16 amino acids. The CDR3 DNA reads TGCGCCAGCAGCACGGGACACCGTACTACCAACTATGGCTACACCTTC. It yields the protein CASSTGHRTTNYGYTF.